This TCR beta chain was captured in a study of shared clonotypes between healthy human individuals. Running of the assay took place at deep level. Profiling relied on immunoSEQ multiplex PCR, and the TCRdb table lists in-frame clones only, not all of them. This repertoire shows more than 2 million clones, about 95% found once; its top ten account for 0.1% to 0.15%. Sequencing was performed on naive CD4+ T cells sorted from blood. The sample's subset: CD45RA+ positively selected. The sequence was collected from a man younger than 30 in good health.

The CDR3 protein is CASSRQHTEAFF. CDR3 coding DNA: TGTGCCAGCAGCCGACAGCACACTGAAGCTTTCTTT. The rearrangement links TRBV6-1 to TRBJ1-1, with D possibly matching TRBD1 (5 bases). CDR3 size: 12 residues. The germline CDR1 and CDR2 sequences are MNHNS and SASEGT. Deletions cut 6 bases from V and 3 bases from J, with 8 bases between.